The clone carrying this TCR beta chain appeared many times. Its antigen is still unknown. This specimen comes from a study of human T cells and chemical hapten exposure. Findings of the study overall: All donors were alopecia patients, so their immunity may differ from that of healthy people.

Time point reported: patch test 1, 2 weeks after DPC sensitization. Specified treatment: therapeutic diphenylcyclopropenone sensitization with weekly scalp DPC. The total RNA was obtained from whole blood that was not fractionated. Samples of blood were obtained prior to the application of each patch test. There are 17 residues in the CDR3. V dropped 5 bases and J dropped 4; count of bases not matched to a gene: 14. Germline CDR1 and CDR2: MNHEY and SVGEGT. Separate cDNA molecules received unique molecular identifiers, which the library attached to them. In the study's own analysis: A per-sample median of about 100,000 TCRs was observed, with counts ranging from about 20,000 to 690,600. MiXCR, run by TCRdb on the RACE reads, gives a single entry per CDR3 protein. The V and J calls were not made by the authors but by TCRdb's processing. The sample carries roughly 38,000 distinct CDR3 sequences, over 3.5% recorded once.

Sequenced here: whole blood, sampled in connection with sensitization to the hapten diphenylcyclopropenone (DPC). This sequence originates from a middle-aged man with alopecia areata. Some clones in this sample may be carry-over from other donors' samples. The chain couples TRBV6-2 or TRBV6-3 to TRBJ1-5, with TRBD1 identical over 7 bases. In nucleotides, the CDR3 is TGTGCCAGCAGTGCAAGATCGGGGACAGTGGGGAATCAGCCCCAGCATTTT. This gives the protein CASSARSGTVGNQPQHF.